The rows below give T cell receptor beta chains drawn from one sample of a study of T cell repertoires in aging, cancer and after chemotherapy. TCRdb re-analysed the multiplex PCR reads in MiXCR, keeping a single row per CDR3 protein. The table includes about 9,200 distinct CDR3 sequences, around 35% detected once. What was sequenced was blood. The receptors shown here come from a human donor in good health. The donor label of this sample is uncertain. CDR3s include the opening cysteine and the closing phenylalanine or tryptophan. Each record gives: V gene, D gene, clone size, J gene, CDR3 protein, CDR3 DNA. A D gene is named only where the DNA matches it firmly. The size field is filled for only some rows; it gives once, few, many or a size class.

TRBV18	TRBD1	.	TRBJ1-1	CASSPRQGGDAEAFF	TGTGCCAGCTCACCTCGACAGGGTGGAGACGCTGAAGCTTTCTTT
TRBV5-5	.	.	TRBJ1-5	CASSRGPGTNQPQHF	TGTGCCAGCAGCAGGGGACCGGGTACCAATCAGCCCCAGCATTTT
TRBV7-6	.	.	TRBJ2-1	CASSLNSLGRNEQFF	TGTGCCAGCAGCTTAAACTCGTTGGGGCGGAATGAGCAGTTCTTC
TRBV5-4	.	few	TRBJ1-1	CASSPTGLNTEAFF	TGTGCCAGCAGCCCGACGGGATTGAACACTGAAGCTTTCTTT
TRBV19	.	medium-sized	TRBJ2-7	CASSEPSTSYEQYF	TGTGCCAGTAGTGAGCCAAGCACCTCCTACGAGCAGTACTTC
TRBV5-1	.	few	TRBJ2-3	CASSPDASTDTQYF	TGCGCCAGCAGTCCAGACGCTTCCACAGATACGCAGTATTTT
TRBV5-1	TRBD1	few	TRBJ2-2	CASSHLIPGQGASGELFF	TGCGCCAGCAGCCACCTAATCCCGGGACAGGGGGCGTCCGGGGAGCTGTTTTTT
TRBV20-1	.	.	TRBJ2-3	CSASDRTTQYF	TGCAGTGCTTCTGACAGAACTACGCAGTATTTT
TRBV10-3	TRBD1	.	TRBJ2-1	CAISENPTGGNEQFF	TGTGCCATCAGTGAGAATCCTACAGGGGGGAATGAGCAGTTCTTC
TRBV6-5	.	few	TRBJ1-5	CASSPRTGNQPQHF	TGTGCCAGCAGTCCTCGGACAGGCAATCAGCCCCAGCATTTT
TRBV7-9	.	.	TRBJ2-1	CASARGGSYNEQFF	TGTGCCAGCGCCCGGGGTGGCTCCTACAATGAGCAGTTCTTC
TRBV13	TRBD2	.	TRBJ2-5	CASSPMTSGGKETQYF	TGTGCCAGCAGCCCGATGACTAGCGGGGGCAAAGAGACCCAGTACTTC
TRBV12-3/TRBV12-4	TRBD2	few	TRBJ2-3	CASSHRLAGGLGGTDTQYF	TGTGCCAGCAGTCACCGACTAGCGGGGGGGCTCGGTGGCACAGATACGCAGTATTTT
TRBV5-6	.	medium-sized	TRBJ2-5	CASSLVGETQYF	TGTGCCAGCAGCTTGGTGGGAGAGACCCAGTACTTC
TRBV5-6	.	.	TRBJ2-7	CASSLREGGGAYEQYF	TGTGCCAGCAGCTTGAGGGAAGGCGGGGGCGCCTACGAGCAGTACTTC
TRBV4-3	TRBD1	.	TRBJ2-1	CASSPGQGPTYNEQFF	TGCGCCAGCAGCCCAGGACAGGGCCCGACCTACAATGAGCAGTTCTTC
TRBV5-4	TRBD1	medium-sized	TRBJ2-2	CASSLTRDSANTGELFF	TGTGCCAGCAGCTTGACGAGGGACAGCGCGAACACCGGGGAGCTGTTTTTT
TRBV30	TRBD2	.	TRBJ2-3	CASSGGGTDTQYF	TGTGCCTCCAGCGGGGGAGGCACAGATACGCAGTATTTT
TRBV6-1	.	.	TRBJ2-5	CASSEVGGETQYF	TGTGCCAGCAGTGAGGTGGGGGGTGAGACCCAGTACTTC
TRBV7-9	TRBD1	.	TRBJ1-2	CARSLALRGSLRWDGYTF	TGTGCCAGAAGCTTAGCGCTCAGGGGGTCTCTACGATGGGATGGCTACACCTTC
TRBV19	.	medium-sized	TRBJ2-5	CASSISGVAETQYF	TGTGCCAGTAGTATTTCAGGGGTGGCAGAGACCCAGTACTTC
TRBV7-9	TRBD1	.	TRBJ2-3	CASSHGQGAADTQYF	TGTGCCAGCAGTCATGGACAGGGGGCGGCAGATACGCAGTATTTT
TRBV5-6	.	.	TRBJ2-7	CASSLGEYEQYF	TGTGCCAGCAGCTTGGGGGAATACGAGCAGTACTTC
TRBV5-6	.	.	TRBJ1-2	CASSLAEGTNYGYTF	TGTGCCAGCAGCTTGGCAGAGGGCACTAACTATGGCTACACCTTC
TRBV5-1	TRBD1	.	TRBJ1-6	CASSLDADRGDSPLHF	TGCGCCAGCAGCTTGGATGCCGACAGGGGGGACTCACCCCTCCACTTT
TRBV19	TRBD1	.	TRBJ1-1	CASSILGQLNTEAFF	TGTGCCAGTAGTATCCTGGGACAGCTGAACACTGAAGCTTTCTTT
TRBV28	.	.	TRBJ2-7	CASSLPLTYEQYF	TGTGCCAGCAGTTTGCCCCTCACCTACGAGCAGTACTTC
TRBV5-1	.	.	TRBJ2-7	CASSGVVKGMDEQYF	TGCGCCAGCAGCGGGGTCGTGAAAGGGATGGACGAGCAGTACTTC
TRBV4-2	.	.	TRBJ2-1	CASSQGGVNEQFF	TGTGCCAGCAGCCAAGGGGGGGTGAATGAGCAGTTCTTC
TRBV5-3	.	.	TRBJ1-5	CASTIGSGRGQPQHF	TGTGCCAGCACCATAGGTTCGGGGCGAGGCCAGCCCCAGCATTTT
TRBV6-1	TRBD2	.	TRBJ2-1	CASKDGGAVGEQFF	TGTGCCAGCAAGGACGGGGGGGCCGTTGGTGAGCAGTTCTTC
TRBV5-4	.	.	TRBJ1-6	CASSHGGTDNSPLHF	TGTGCCAGCAGCCATGGAGGGACGGACAATTCACCCCTCCACTTT
TRBV30	TRBD1	.	TRBJ2-7	CAWRGMGTAAEQYF	TGTGCCTGGAGGGGTATGGGGACAGCAGCAGAGCAGTACTTC
TRBV6-2/TRBV6-3	TRBD1	.	TRBJ1-1	CASSYLGRGWTEAFF	TGTGCCAGCAGTTACTTAGGCAGGGGGTGGACTGAAGCTTTCTTT
TRBV6-6	TRBD2	few	TRBJ2-1	CASSRTSGGASYNEQFF	TGTGCCAGCAGCCGGACTAGCGGGGGGGCCTCCTACAATGAGCAGTTCTTC
TRBV18	TRBD2	few	TRBJ2-1	CASSLGLAGENEQFF	TGTGCCAGCTCACTGGGACTAGCGGGGGAGAATGAGCAGTTCTTC
TRBV18	TRBD2	.	TRBJ2-5	CTSSPQNKASGSQETQYF	TGTACCAGCTCCCCTCAGAACAAGGCTAGCGGCTCTCAAGAGACCCAGTACTTC
TRBV5-4	.	few	TRBJ1-1	CASSLSRGNTEAFF	TGTGCCAGCAGCCTTAGTCGTGGTAACACTGAAGCTTTCTTT
TRBV6-1	.	medium-sized	TRBJ2-2	CASSARTANTGELFF	TGTGCCAGCAGTGCTAGGACAGCGAACACCGGGGAGCTGTTTTTT
TRBV5-8	.	.	TRBJ1-1	CASSFYGGAREAFF	TGTGCCAGCAGCTTTTATGGGGGGGCGAGGGAAGCTTTCTTT
TRBV5-4	.	few	TRBJ2-7	CASSFGASYEQYF	TGTGCCAGCAGCTTTGGTGCCTCCTACGAGCAGTACTTC
TRBV29-1	TRBD1	large	TRBJ2-3	CSVAPGQGDTQYF	TGCAGCGTGGCGCCGGGACAGGGAGATACGCAGTATTTT
TRBV6-5	.	.	TRBJ2-6	CASSNPGGGGLYGANVLTF	TGTGCCAGCAGTAACCCAGGGGGCGGGGGGCTGTATGGGGCCAACGTCCTGACTTTC
TRBV30	.	few	TRBJ1-4	CAWSSPQTYNEKLFF	TGTGCCTGGAGTTCCCCGCAGACTTATAATGAAAAACTGTTTTTT
TRBV15	TRBD1	medium-sized	TRBJ2-1	CATSRGTGDYNEQFF	TGTGCCACCAGCAGAGGGACAGGAGACTACAATGAGCAGTTCTTC
TRBV5-1	TRBD1	.	TRBJ1-1	CASSLGTGGTVAFF	TGCGCCAGCAGCTTGGGGACAGGGGGCACTGTAGCTTTCTTT
TRBV5-5	.	.	TRBJ1-1	CASSFRQTTEAFF	TGTGCCAGCAGCTTCAGACAGACCACTGAAGCTTTCTTT
TRBV12-3/TRBV12-4	TRBD2	few	TRBJ2-3	CASRGLAGGVLADTQYF	TGTGCCAGCAGGGGACTAGCGGGGGGGGTACTAGCAGATACGCAGTATTTT
TRBV18	TRBD1	few	TRBJ1-2	CASSPRTGGDGYTF	TGTGCCAGCTCACCAAGGACAGGGGGCGATGGCTACACCTTC
TRBV27	.	medium-sized	TRBJ2-2	CASSYNSGSTGELFF	TGTGCCAGCAGTTACAATAGCGGTAGCACCGGGGAGCTGTTTTTT
TRBV18	TRBD1	few	TRBJ1-5	CASSGQGGNQPQHF	TGTGCCAGCTCCGGACAGGGGGGCAATCAGCCCCAGCATTTT
TRBV28	.	.	TRBJ1-6	CASSPADTSSYNSPLHF	TGTGCCAGCAGTCCGGCTGACACGAGCTCCTATAATTCACCCCTCCATTTT
TRBV14	.	few	TRBJ2-6	CASSHWDLDSGANVLTF	TGTGCCAGCAGCCATTGGGACTTAGACTCTGGGGCCAACGTCCTGACTTTC
TRBV29-1	TRBD1	once	TRBJ2-1	CSVEFPGTGRYNEQFF	TGCAGCGTTGAGTTTCCCGGGACAGGGAGGTACAATGAGCAGTTCTTC
TRBV11-2	TRBD1	.	TRBJ2-1	CASSSGQGVTNEQFF	TGTGCCAGCAGCTCCGGACAGGGGGTGACCAATGAGCAGTTCTTC
TRBV7-9	.	.	TRBJ1-6	CASSLGQPQSPLHF	TGTGCCAGCAGCTTAGGACAACCTCAATCACCCCTCCACTTT